A selection of T cell receptor beta chains follows, all from one sample in a study of cytomegalovirus exposure and HLA in healthy donors. The assay was immunoSEQ multiplex PCR, and TCRdb's table has in-frame clones only and misses some. Its table records more than 55,000 clones. The sample taken for sequencing was PBMCs. These receptors were taken from a woman between 40 and 50 years old in good health and CMV-seropositive. Both conserved end residues are part of each CDR3. A D gene is named only where the DNA matches it firmly.

V	D	J	CDR3	DNA
TRBV4-1	NA	TRBJ1-2	CASSQWNRNYGYTF	TGCGCCAGCAGCCAATGGAACAGAAACTATGGCTACACCTTC
TRBV10-1	NA	TRBJ2-3	CASSEGPAGASTDTQYF	TGCGCCAGCAGTGAGGGGCCAGCGGGTGCTAGCACAGATACGCAGTATTTT
TRBV5-4	NA	TRBJ2-2	CASSLWRGSNTGELFF	TGTGCCAGCAGCTTGTGGCGGGGTTCGAACACCGGGGAGCTGTTTTTT
TRBV10-3	NA	TRBJ1-2	CAISEQQGLKANYGYTF	TGTGCCATCAGTGAGCAACAGGGCCTCAAAGCTAACTATGGCTACACCTTC
TRBV15	NA	TRBJ1-5	CATSRDPSGGGQPQHF	TGTGCCACCAGCAGAGATCCCTCAGGCGGAGGTCAGCCCCAGCATTTT
TRBV4-2	TRBD1	TRBJ2-7	CASSPREGQAYYEQYF	TGTGCCAGCAGCCCCCGGGAAGGACAGGCCTACTACGAGCAGTACTTC
TRBV28	TRBD2	TRBJ2-5	CASSAPGTSGTRGTQYF	TGTGCCAGCAGTGCCCCCGGGACTAGCGGGACCCGAGGGACCCAGTACTTC
TRBV6-6	TRBD2	TRBJ2-2	CASSYSTGGTGELFF	TGTGCCAGCAGTTACTCGACGGGGGGAACCGGGGAGCTGTTTTTT
TRBV11-2	TRBD1	TRBJ2-2	CASSLRQGATGELFF	TGTGCCAGCAGCTTAAGACAGGGGGCTACCGGGGAGCTGTTTTTT
TRBV4-1	NA	TRBJ2-5	CASSQTGGGETQYF	TGCGCCAGCAGCCAAACGGGGGGCGGAGAGACCCAGTACTTC
TRBV5-1	TRBD1	TRBJ1-6	CASSQTQGAGNSPLHF	TGCGCCAGCAGCCAAACGCAGGGGGCGGGTAATTCACCCCTCCACTTT
TRBV19	NA	TRBJ1-2	CASTPSRGNYGYTF	TGTGCCAGTACCCCATCCCGGGGAAACTATGGCTACACCTTC
TRBV4-2	NA	TRBJ2-3	CASSPTLILFTDTQYF	TGTGCCAGCAGCCCCACCCTAATTTTGTTCACAGATACGCAGTATTTT
TRBV19	TRBD2	TRBJ2-5	CASSDGGGRLEETQYF	TGTGCCAGTAGCGACGGGGGAGGGAGGCTAGAAGAGACCCAGTACTTC
TRBV11-2	NA	TRBJ1-3	CASSPGRSGNTIYF	TGTGCCAGCAGCCCCGGGAGGAGCGGAAACACCATATATTTT
TRBV27	TRBD1	TRBJ1-5	CATGGLRGQPQHF	TGTGCGACAGGGGGCTTGAGGGGTCAGCCCCAGCATTTT
TRBV25-1	NA	TRBJ1-4	CATQGNNEKLFF	TGTGCCACCCAGGGGAATAATGAAAAACTGTTTTTT
TRBV4-2	TRBD1	TRBJ2-7	CASSQVLVGQAAYGQYF	TGTGCCAGCAGCCAAGTTTTGGTGGGACAGGCTGCCTACGGGCAGTACTTC
TRBV7-8	NA	TRBJ1-2	CASSPTVGYTF	TGTGCCAGCAGCCCGACAGTTGGCTACACCTTC
TRBV6-4	NA	TRBJ2-6	CASSDSMANGANVLTF	TGTGCCAGCAGTGACTCTATGGCAAATGGGGCCAACGTCCTGACTTTC
TRBV28	TRBD1	TRBJ2-7	CASYAGTGTYEQYF	TGTGCCAGCTATGCCGGGACAGGGACCTACGAGCAGTACTTC
TRBV7-9	NA	TRBJ2-5	CASSLPPGAVVLVETQYF	TGTGCCAGCAGCCTTCCACCTGGCGCGGTGGTTCTCGTGGAGACCCAGTACTTC
TRBV28	TRBD1	TRBJ1-1	CASSLIPGTGVAFF	TGTGCCAGCAGTTTGATCCCCGGGACAGGGGTCGCTTTCTTT
TRBV23-1	NA	TRBJ1-3	CANTTSPTGGNTIYF	TGCGCCAACACGACAAGCCCGACGGGAGGAAACACCATATATTTT
TRBV14	TRBD1	TRBJ2-7	CASSQDATGTGVPQQYF	TGTGCCAGCAGCCAAGACGCAACCGGGACAGGGGTCCCCCAGCAGTACTTC
TRBV11-2	TRBD1	TRBJ2-3	CASSRDSLPADTQYF	TGTGCCAGCAGCCGGGACAGCCTCCCCGCAGATACGCAGTATTTT
TRBV19	NA	TRBJ2-7	CASSIDDGSPYEQYF	TGTGCCAGTAGTATAGATGACGGGAGCCCCTACGAGCAGTACTTC
TRBV14	NA	TRBJ1-2	CASSQGGYYGYTF	TGTGCCAGCAGCCAAGGAGGGTACTATGGCTACACCTTC
TRBV27	NA	TRBJ2-2	CASSLSARLDVGELFF	TGTGCCAGCAGTTTATCAGCGCGGCTAGATGTCGGGGAGCTGTTTTTT
TRBV6-1	TRBD2	TRBJ2-7	CASTGRGLPPYEQYF	TGTGCCAGCACCGGGAGGGGCCTGCCTCCCTACGAGCAGTACTTC
TRBV2	NA	TRBJ2-3	CASSEDRGGTDTQYF	TGTGCCAGCAGTGAAGACAGGGGGGGAACAGATACGCAGTATTTT
TRBV7-9	NA	TRBJ1-2	CAGSLGVQATSDGYTF	TGTGCCGGCAGCTTAGGAGTCCAGGCGACGTCGGATGGCTACACCTTC
TRBV5-6	NA	TRBJ1-1	CASSLNGGVMNTEAFF	TGTGCCAGCAGCTTGAATGGGGGCGTCATGAACACTGAAGCTTTCTTT
TRBV9	TRBD2	TRBJ2-1	CASSVGTSGYNNEQFF	TGTGCCAGCAGCGTAGGGACTAGCGGGTACAACAATGAGCAGTTCTTC
TRBV28	NA	TRBJ1-1	CASSLETGRAEAFF	TGTGCCAGCAGTTTAGAGACGGGAAGGGCTGAAGCTTTCTTT
TRBV4-3	NA	TRBJ1-1	CASSQGVEGYTEAFF	TGCGCCAGCAGCCAAGGAGTGGAGGGCTACACTGAAGCTTTCTTT
TRBV11-2	NA	TRBJ1-1	CASSRFGSDTEAFF	TGTGCCAGCAGCCGCTTCGGCAGCGACACTGAAGCTTTCTTT
TRBV28	TRBD1	TRBJ1-2	CASNKQGADYGYTF	TGTGCCAGCAATAAGCAGGGGGCCGACTATGGCTACACCTTC
TRBV21-1	NA	TRBJ1-5	CASSKKGARQGIRVGQPQHF	TGTGCCAGCAGCAAAAAGGGGGCGAGACAGGGGATCCGAGTAGGTCAGCCCCAGCATTTT
TRBV11-3	NA	TRBJ2-7	CASSLKSGYEQYF	TGTGCCAGCAGCTTAAAGAGCGGCTACGAGCAGTACTTC
TRBV28	TRBD1	TRBJ2-7	CASTGTAPTNYEQYF	TGTGCCAGCACCGGGACAGCACCAACAAACTACGAGCAGTACTTC
TRBV12-5	TRBD1	TRBJ2-3	CASGLITGGTDTQYF	TGTGCTAGTGGTCTTATCACAGGGGGCACAGATACGCAGTATTTT
TRBV5-3	TRBD1	TRBJ1-1	CARSPMTGLNTEAFF	TGTGCCAGAAGCCCAATGACAGGGTTGAACACTGAAGCTTTCTTT
TRBV9	NA	TRBJ1-4	CASSPQSQGNEKLFF	TGTGCCAGCAGCCCTCAGAGCCAGGGAAATGAAAAACTGTTTTTT
TRBV11-2	TRBD2	TRBJ2-3	CASSPRAGGTDTQYF	TGTGCCAGCAGCCCTAGAGCGGGAGGGACAGATACGCAGTATTTT
TRBV4-1	TRBD2	TRBJ2-7	CASSQLAGLTYEQYF	TGCGCCAGCAGCCAACTAGCGGGGCTTACCTACGAGCAGTACTTC
TRBV5-1	NA	TRBJ2-1	CASSSNNEQFF	TGCGCCAGCAGCTCTAACAATGAGCAGTTCTTC
TRBV5-1	TRBD1	TRBJ2-7	CASSFQGQEQYF	TGCGCCAGCAGCTTTCAGGGACAGGAGCAGTACTTC
TRBV10-1	TRBD1	TRBJ1-5	CASRADRGGQPQHF	TGCGCCAGCAGGGCGGACAGGGGGGGTCAGCCCCAGCATTTT
TRBV4-3	NA	TRBJ1-6	CASSQESTASSYNSPLHF	TGCGCCAGCAGCCAAGAATCGACAGCGAGCTCCTATAATTCACCCCTCCACTTT
TRBV7-2	NA	TRBJ2-1	CASSSRSRASDLYNEQFF	TGTGCCAGCAGCTCAAGGTCACGAGCTAGCGATCTCTACAATGAGCAGTTCTTC
TRBV28	NA	TRBJ1-1	CASSLIGGHTEAFF	TGTGCCAGCAGTTTAATAGGGGGTCACACTGAAGCTTTCTTT
TRBV18	TRBD2	TRBJ2-1	CASSPTSVGNEQFF	TGTGCCAGCTCACCTACTAGCGTTGGAAATGAGCAGTTCTTC
TRBV30	NA	TRBJ1-2	CAWSGQSLNYGYTF	TGTGCCTGGAGTGGACAGTCCCTTAACTATGGCTACACCTTC
TRBV9	NA	TRBJ2-4	CASSVGGSFKNIQYF	TGTGCCAGCAGCGTAGGGGGCAGCTTCAAAAACATTCAGTACTTC
TRBV6-5	NA	TRBJ1-5	CASSDRIYQPQHF	TGTGCCAGCAGTGACAGGATTTATCAGCCCCAGCATTTT
TRBV21-1	NA	TRBJ1-2	CASSLRWLLGNYGYTF	TGTGCCAGCAGCTTAAGGTGGCTCCTCGGGAACTATGGCTACACCTTC